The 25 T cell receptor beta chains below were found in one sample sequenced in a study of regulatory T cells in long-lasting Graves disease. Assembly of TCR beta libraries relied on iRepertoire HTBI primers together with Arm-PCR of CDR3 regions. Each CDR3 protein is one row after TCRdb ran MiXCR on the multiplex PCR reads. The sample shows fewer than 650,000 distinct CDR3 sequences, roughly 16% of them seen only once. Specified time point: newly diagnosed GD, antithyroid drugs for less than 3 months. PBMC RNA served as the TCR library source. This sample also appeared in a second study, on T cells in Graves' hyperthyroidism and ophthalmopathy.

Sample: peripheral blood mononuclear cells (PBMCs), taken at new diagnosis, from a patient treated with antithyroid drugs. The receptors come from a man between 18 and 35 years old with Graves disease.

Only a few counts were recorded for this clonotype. CDR3 nucleotides: TGTGCCAGCAGCCTTAGGCCGGAGCGGGTGCCGGTATATAGCACAGATACGCAGTATTTT. Amino acid sequence: CASSLRPERVPVYSTDTQYF. The V and J genes are TRBV3-1 and TRBJ2-3; tentative D call: TRBD2 (6 bases). Germline V gives CDR1 LGHDT, CDR2 YNNKEL (reference sequence). The CDR3 runs to 20 residues. V was cut by 4 bases and J by 0 bases, with 26 bases left in between.

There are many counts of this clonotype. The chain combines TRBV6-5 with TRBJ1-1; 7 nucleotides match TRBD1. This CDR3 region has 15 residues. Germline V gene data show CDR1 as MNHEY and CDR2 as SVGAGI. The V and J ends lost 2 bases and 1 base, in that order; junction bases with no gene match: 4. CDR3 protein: CASSYLGQRNTEAFF. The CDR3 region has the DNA TGTGCCAGCAGTTACCTGGGACAGCGGAACACTGAAGCTTTCTTT.

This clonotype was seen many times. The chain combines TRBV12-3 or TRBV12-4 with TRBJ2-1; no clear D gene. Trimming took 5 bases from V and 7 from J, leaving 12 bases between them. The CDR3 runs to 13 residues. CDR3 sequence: CASSRDSQNEQFF. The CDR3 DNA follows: TGTGCCAGCAGTCGTGACTCCCAGAATGAGCAGTTCTTC.

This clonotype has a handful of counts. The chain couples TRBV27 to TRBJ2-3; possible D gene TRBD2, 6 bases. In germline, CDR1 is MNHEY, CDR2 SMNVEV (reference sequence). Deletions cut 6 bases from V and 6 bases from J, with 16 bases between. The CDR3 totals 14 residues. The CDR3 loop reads CASRAGLRGDTQYF. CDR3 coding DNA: TGTGCCAGCAGGGCCGGACTAAGGGGTGATACGCAGTATTTT.

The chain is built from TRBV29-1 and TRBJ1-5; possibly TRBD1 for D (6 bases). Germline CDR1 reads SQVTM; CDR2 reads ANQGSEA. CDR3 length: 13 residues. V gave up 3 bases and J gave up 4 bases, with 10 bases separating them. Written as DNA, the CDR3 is TGCAGCGTTGAGGACAGCCCAAATCAGCCCCAGCATTTT. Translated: CSVEDSPNQPQHF.

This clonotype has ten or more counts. The CDR3 reads CASSWTSGSLGSYEQYF. The CDR3 nucleotides are TGTGCCAGCAGTTGGACTAGCGGGAGTTTAGGGTCCTACGAGCAGTACTTC. The rearrangement joins TRBV27 to TRBJ2-7; 13 nucleotides align to TRBD2. CDR1 and CDR2 from the germline V gene are MNHEY and SMNVEV (reference sequence). The CDR3 runs to 17 residues. The V segment lost 4 bases and the J segment 1 base; nucleotides outside the gene matches: 7.

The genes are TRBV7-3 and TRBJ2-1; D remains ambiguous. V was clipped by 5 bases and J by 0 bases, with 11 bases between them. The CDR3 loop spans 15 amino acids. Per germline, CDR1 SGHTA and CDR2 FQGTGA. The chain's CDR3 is CASSEDPRSYNEQFF. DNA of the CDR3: TGTGCCAGCAGCGAGGACCCGCGCTCCTACAATGAGCAGTTCTTC.

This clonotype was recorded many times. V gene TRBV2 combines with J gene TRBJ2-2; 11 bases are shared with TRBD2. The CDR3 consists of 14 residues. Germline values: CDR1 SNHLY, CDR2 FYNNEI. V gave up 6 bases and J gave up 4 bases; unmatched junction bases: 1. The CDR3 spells CASRGTSGTGELFF. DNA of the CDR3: TGTGCCAGCAGAGGGACTAGCGGCACCGGGGAGCTGTTTTTT. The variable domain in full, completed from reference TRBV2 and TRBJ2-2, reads EPEVTQTPSHQVTQMGQEVILRCVPISNHLYFYWYRQILGQKVEFLVSFYNNEISEKSEIFDDQFSVERPDGSNFTLKIRSTKLEDSAMYFCASRGTSGTGELFFGEGSRLTVL.

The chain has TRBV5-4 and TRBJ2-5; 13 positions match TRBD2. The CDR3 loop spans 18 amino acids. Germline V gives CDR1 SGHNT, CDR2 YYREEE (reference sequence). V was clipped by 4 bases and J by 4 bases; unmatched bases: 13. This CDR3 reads CASSDPTSGRGIGETQYF. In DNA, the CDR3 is TGTGCCAGCAGCGACCCCACTAGCGGGAGGGGTATAGGAGAGACCCAGTACTTC.

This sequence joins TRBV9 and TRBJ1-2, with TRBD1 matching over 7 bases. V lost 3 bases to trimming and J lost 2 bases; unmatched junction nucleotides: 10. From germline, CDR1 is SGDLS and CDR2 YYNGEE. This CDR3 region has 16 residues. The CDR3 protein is CASSARDRSPNYGYTF. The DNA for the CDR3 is TGTGCCAGCAGCGCCCGGGACAGATCACCCAACTATGGCTACACCTTC.

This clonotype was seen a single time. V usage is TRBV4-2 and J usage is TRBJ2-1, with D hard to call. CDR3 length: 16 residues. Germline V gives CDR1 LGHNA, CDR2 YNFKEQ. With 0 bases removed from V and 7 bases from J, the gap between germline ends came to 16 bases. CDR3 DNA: TGTGCCAGCAGCCAAGATCGCGCGTTGGGTCGTAATGAGCAGTTCTTC. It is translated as CASSQDRALGRNEQFF.

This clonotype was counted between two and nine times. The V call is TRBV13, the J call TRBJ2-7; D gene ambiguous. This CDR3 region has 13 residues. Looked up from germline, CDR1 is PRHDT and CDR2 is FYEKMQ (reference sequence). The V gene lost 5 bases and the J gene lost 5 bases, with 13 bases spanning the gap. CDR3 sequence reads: CASSPAMEHEQYF. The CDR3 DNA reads TGTGCCAGCAGCCCTGCCATGGAACACGAGCAGTACTTC.

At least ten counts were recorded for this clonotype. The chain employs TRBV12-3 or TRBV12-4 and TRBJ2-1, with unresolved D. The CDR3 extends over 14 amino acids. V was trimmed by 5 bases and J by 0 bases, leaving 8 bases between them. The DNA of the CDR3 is TGTGCCAGCAGTGTGGTAAGCTCCTACAATGAGCAGTTCTTC. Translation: CASSVVSSYNEQFF.

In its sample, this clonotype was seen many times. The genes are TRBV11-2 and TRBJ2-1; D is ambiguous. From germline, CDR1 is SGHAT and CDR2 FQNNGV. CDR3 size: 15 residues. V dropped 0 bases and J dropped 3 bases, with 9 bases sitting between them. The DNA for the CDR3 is TGTGCCAGCAGCTTAGACTTAGCCGACTACAATGAGCAGTTCTTC. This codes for CASSLDLADYNEQFF. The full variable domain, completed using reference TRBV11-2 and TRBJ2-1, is EAGVAQSPRYKIIEKRQSVAFWCNPISGHATLYWYQQILGQGPKLLIQFQNNGVVDDSQLPKDRFSAERLKGVDSTLKIQPAKLEDSAVYLCASSLDLADYNEQFFGPGTRLTVL.

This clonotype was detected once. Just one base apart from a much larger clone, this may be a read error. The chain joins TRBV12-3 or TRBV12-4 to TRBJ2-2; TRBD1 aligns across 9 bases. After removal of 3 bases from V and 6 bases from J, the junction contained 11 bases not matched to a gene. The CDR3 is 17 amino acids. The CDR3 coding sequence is TGTGCCAGCAGTTTGAACGCCGGGACAGGGTGGTCCGGGGAGCTGTTTTTT. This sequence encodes CASSLNAGTGWSGELFF.

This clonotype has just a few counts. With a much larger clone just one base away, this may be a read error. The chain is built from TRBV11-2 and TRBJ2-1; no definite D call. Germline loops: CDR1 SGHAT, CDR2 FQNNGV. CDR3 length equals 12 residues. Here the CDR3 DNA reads TGTGCCAGCAGCTTTCCAAAGAATGAGCAGTCCTTC. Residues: CASSFPKNEQSF.

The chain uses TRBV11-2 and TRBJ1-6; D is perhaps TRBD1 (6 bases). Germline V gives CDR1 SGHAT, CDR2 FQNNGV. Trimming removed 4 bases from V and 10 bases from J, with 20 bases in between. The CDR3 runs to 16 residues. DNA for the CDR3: TGTGCCAGCAGCTCAGGGAGGGGGAGGCAACGGTCACCCCTCCACTTT. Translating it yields CASSSGRGRQRSPLHF.

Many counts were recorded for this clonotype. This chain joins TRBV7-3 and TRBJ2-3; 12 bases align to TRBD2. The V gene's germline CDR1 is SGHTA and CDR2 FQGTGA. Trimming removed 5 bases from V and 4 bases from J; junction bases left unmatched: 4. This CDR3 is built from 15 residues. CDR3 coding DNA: TGTGCCAGCAGCCGACTAGCGGGAGTCTCAGATACGCAGTATTTT. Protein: CASSRLAGVSDTQYF.

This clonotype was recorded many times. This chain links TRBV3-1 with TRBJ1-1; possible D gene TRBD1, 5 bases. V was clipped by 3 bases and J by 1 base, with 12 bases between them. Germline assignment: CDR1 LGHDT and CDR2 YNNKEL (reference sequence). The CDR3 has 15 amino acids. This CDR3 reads CASSHSRTSNTEAFF. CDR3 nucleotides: TGTGCCAGCAGCCATTCCAGGACATCGAACACTGAAGCTTTCTTT.

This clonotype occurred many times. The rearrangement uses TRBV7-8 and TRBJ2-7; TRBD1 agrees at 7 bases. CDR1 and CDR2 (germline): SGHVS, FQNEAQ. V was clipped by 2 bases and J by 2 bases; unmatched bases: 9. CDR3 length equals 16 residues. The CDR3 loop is CASSLRPTGVAYEQYF. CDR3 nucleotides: TGTGCCAGCAGCTTAAGGCCCACAGGGGTGGCCTACGAGCAGTACTTC.

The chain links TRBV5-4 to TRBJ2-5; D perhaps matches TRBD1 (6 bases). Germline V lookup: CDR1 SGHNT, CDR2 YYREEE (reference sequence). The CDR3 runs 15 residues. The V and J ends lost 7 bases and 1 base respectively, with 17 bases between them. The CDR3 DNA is TGTGCCAGCGGCGAGAAGACAGGACTCCAAGAGACCCAGTACTTC. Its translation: CASGEKTGLQETQYF.

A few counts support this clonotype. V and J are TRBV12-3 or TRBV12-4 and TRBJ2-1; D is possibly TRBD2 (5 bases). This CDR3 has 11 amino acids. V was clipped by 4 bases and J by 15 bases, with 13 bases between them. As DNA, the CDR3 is TGTGCCAGCAGTTCCGGGCCGGGAAGGTTCTTC. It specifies CASSSGPGRFF.

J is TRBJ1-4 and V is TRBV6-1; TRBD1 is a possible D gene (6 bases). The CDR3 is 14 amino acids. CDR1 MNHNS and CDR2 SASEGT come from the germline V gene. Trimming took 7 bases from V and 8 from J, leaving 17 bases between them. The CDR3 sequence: CASNRAGTSEKLFF. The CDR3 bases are TGTGCCAGCAATCGAGCCGGGACATCAGAAAAACTGTTTTTT.

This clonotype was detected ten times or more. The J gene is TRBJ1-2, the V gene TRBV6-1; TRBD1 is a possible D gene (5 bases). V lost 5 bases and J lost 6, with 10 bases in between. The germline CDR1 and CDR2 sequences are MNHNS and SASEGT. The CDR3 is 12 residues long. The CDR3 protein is CASSRQGDGYTF. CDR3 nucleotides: TGTGCCAGCAGTCGGCAGGGTGATGGCTACACCTTC.

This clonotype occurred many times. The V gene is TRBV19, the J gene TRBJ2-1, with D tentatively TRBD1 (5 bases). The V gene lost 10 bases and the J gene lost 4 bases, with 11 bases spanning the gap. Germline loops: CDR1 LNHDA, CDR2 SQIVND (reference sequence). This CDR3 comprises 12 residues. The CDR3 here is CATKTAYNEQFF. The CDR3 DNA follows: TGTGCCACTAAGACAGCGTACAATGAGCAGTTCTTC.